This T cell receptor (beta chain) was obtained from a study of regulatory T cells in long-lasting Graves disease. Described time point: newly diagnosed GD, antithyroid drugs for less than 3 months. Construction of the TCR library relied on RNA isolated from PBMCs. The CDR3 runs to 15 residues. Losses at the gene ends were 0 bases for V and 4 bases for J; bases not matched to a gene: 4. Germline lookup yields CDR1 KGHSH and CDR2 LQKENI. Libraries of TCR beta came from iRepertoire HTBI primers plus Arm-PCR of CDR3 regions. TCRdb itself ran the multiplex PCR reads through MiXCR, one entry per CDR3 protein. Found here are hundreds of thousands of distinct CDR3 sequences, less than 15% of them singletons; the top ten hold 10%. This clonotype was seen repeatedly, ten times or more. The sample also formed part of further work on T cells in Graves' hyperthyroidism and ophthalmopathy.

V gene TRBV18 combines with J gene TRBJ2-5; TRBD1 matches at 8 bases. The specimen was peripheral blood mononuclear cells (PBMCs), collected at new diagnosis, from a patient treated with antithyroid drugs. This sequence was found in a man aged 25-45 years with Graves disease. CDR3 region: CASSPPDRVGETQYF. The CDR3 DNA is TGTGCCAGCTCACCACCGGACAGGGTAGGAGAGACCCAGTACTTC.